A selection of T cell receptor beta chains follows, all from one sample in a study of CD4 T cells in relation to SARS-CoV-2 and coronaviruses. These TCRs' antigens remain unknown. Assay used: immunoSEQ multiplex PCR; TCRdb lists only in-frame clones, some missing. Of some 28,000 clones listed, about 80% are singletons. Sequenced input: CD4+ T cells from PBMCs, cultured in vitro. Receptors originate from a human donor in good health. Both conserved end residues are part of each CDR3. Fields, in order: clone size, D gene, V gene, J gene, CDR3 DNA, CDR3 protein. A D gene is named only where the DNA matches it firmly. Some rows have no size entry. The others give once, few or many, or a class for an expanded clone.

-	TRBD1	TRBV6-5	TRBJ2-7	TGTGCCAGCAGTAACCACAGGGGCGCCGCTGACGAGCAGTACTTC	CASSNHRGAADEQYF
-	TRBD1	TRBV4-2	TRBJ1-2	TGTGCCAGCAGCCAGTATCTACAGGGGGTACATGGCTACACCTTC	CASSQYLQGVHGYTF
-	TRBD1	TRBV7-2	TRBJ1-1	TGTGCCAGCAGCTCACGTACCTTGACAGGGACCACTGAAGCTTTCTTT	CASSSRTLTGTTEAFF
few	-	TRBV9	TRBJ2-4	TGTGCCAGCAGCGTAGCCGGGGAAAACATTCAGTACTTC	CASSVAGENIQYF
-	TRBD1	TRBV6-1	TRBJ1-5	TGTGCCAGCAGTGAAAGCAGGGGGTTTAAGCCCCAGCATTTT	CASSESRGFKPQHF
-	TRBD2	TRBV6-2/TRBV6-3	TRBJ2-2	TGTGCCAGCAGTTACCACGAGTCGCAGCGGGAGGGGGAGCTGTTTTTT	CASSYHESQREGELFF
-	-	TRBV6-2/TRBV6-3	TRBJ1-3	TGTGCCAGCAGTTACCAACCCCAGGGGAGCACCATATATTTT	CASSYQPQGSTIYF
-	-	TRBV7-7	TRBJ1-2	TGTGCCAGCAGCCCCTTATTCGGGGAGGACTATGGCTACACCTTC	CASSPLFGEDYGYTF
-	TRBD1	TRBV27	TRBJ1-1	TGTGCCAGCAGTCCCTACAGGGGGTTCACTGAAGCTTTCTTT	CASSPYRGFTEAFF
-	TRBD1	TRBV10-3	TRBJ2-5	TGTGCCATCAGGGAGGACAGGGGTCAAGAGACCCAGTACTTC	CAIREDRGQETQYF
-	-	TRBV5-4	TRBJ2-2	TGTGCCAGCAGCTTGGAGGGACTGACCGGGGAGCTGTTTTTT	CASSLEGLTGELFF
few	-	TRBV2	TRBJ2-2	TGTGCCAGCAGTGAAATACAGGGAGGGACCGGGGAGCTGTTTTTT	CASSEIQGGTGELFF
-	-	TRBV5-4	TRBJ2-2	TGTGCCAGCAGCTTGGGGGGACCGGGCACCGGGGAGCTGTTTTTT	CASSLGGPGTGELFF
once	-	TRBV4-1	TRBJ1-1	TGCGCCAGCAGCCAAGATCGGGGGTCGGGGTCGAACACTGAAGCTTTCTTT	CASSQDRGSGSNTEAFF
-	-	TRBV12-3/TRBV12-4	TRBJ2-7	TGTGCCAGCAGTTTTACTACACCCTACGAGCAGTACTTC	CASSFTTPYEQYF
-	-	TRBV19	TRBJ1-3	TGTGCCAGTACCTCCTGGGTCGATCCCTCTGGAAACACCATATATTTT	CASTSWVDPSGNTIYF
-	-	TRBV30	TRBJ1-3	TGTGCCCAGACTTCCAGCTCTGGAAACACCATATATTTT	CAQTSSSGNTIYF
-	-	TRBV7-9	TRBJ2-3	TGTGCCAGCAGCCCTCCGAGAAGCGGGCGCCTCGCAGATACGCAGTATTTT	CASSPPRSGRLADTQYF
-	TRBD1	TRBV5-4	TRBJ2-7	TGTGCCAGCAGCCCACAGGGGGGCGGCGGGTACGAGCAGTACTTC	CASSPQGGGGYEQYF
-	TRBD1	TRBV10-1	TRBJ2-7	TGCGCCAGCAGCGAGGACAGGCCCCAGGACGAGCAGTACTTC	CASSEDRPQDEQYF
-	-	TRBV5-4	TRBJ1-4	TGTGCCAGCAGCTTGTTCGGGGAGTGGGCAACTAATGAAAAACTGTTTTTT	CASSLFGEWATNEKLFF
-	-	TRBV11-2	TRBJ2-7	TGTGCCAGCAGCCCCGGAGGCTCAGAATACGAGCAGTACTTC	CASSPGGSEYEQYF
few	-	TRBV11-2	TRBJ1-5	TGTGCCAGCAGCTCCCTCCGGGGTAAGAGCAATCAGCCCCAGCATTTT	CASSSLRGKSNQPQHF
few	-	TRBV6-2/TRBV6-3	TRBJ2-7	TGTGCCAGCAGTTTAATTGTTAATTCCCCCCTCTACTTC	CASSLIVNSPLYF
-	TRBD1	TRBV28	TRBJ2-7	TGTGCCAGCAGGGCTCCGGGGACAGGGTTCTACGAGCAGTACTTC	CASRAPGTGFYEQYF
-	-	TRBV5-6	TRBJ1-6	TGTGCCAGCAGCCCGGGTGGGGGCTCCTATAATTCACCCCTCCACTTT	CASSPGGGSYNSPLHF
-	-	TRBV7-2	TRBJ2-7	TGTGCCAGCAGCTCCGGGATCCCCCCCTACGAGCAGTACTTC	CASSSGIPPYEQYF
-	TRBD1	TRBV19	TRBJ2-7	TGTGCCAGTAGGAGGACCGGGACAGGGTTCTACGAGCAGTACTTC	CASRRTGTGFYEQYF
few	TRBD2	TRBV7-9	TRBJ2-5	TGTGCCAGCAGCTTAGGTGTACGGGAGGGACAGACCCAGTACTTC	CASSLGVREGQTQYF
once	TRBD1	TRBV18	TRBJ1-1	TGTGCCAGCTCCCCGTTATTGGGACAGGGGGCATTTGGAGGCACTGAAGCTTTCTTT	CASSPLLGQGAFGGTEAFF
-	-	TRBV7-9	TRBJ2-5	TGTGCCAGCACTGAGAGGGAGACCCAGTACTTC	CASTERETQYF
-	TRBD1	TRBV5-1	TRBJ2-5	TGCGCCAGCAGCACGGGGACAGGGGGTTTTGAGACCCAGTACTTC	CASSTGTGGFETQYF
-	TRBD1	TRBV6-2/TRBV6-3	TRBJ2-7	TGTGCCAGCAGTACGAGGACAGGGTCTCGCGGTGGGTACTTC	CASSTRTGSRGGYF
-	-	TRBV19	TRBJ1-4	TGTGCCAGTAGTATAGCAACAGTAAGGGGCGAAAAACTGTTTTTT	CASSIATVRGEKLFF
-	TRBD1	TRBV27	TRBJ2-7	TGTGCCAGCAGTTTACGTGGGGGTGGACAGGGGTCCTACGAGCAGTACTTC	CASSLRGGGQGSYEQYF
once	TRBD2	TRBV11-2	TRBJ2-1	TGTGCCAGCAGCCTCGAACTAGCGGGGGCCCACAATGAGCAGTTCTTC	CASSLELAGAHNEQFF
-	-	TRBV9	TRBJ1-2	TGTGCCAGCAGCTCACAACCCGGGTTTCAATATGGCTACACCTTC	CASSSQPGFQYGYTF
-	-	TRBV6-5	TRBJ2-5	TGTGCCAGCAGTTACACGTTTTCAGGGACCCAGTACTTC	CASSYTFSGTQYF
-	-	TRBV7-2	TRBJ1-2	TGTGCCAGCAGCCCCGGGGACGGAGGGGTCTTAGGCTACACCTTC	CASSPGDGGVLGYTF
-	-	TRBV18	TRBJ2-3	TGTGCCAGCTCACCTACAGGCACAGATACGCAGTATTTT	CASSPTGTDTQYF
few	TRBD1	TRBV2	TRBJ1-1	TGTGCCAGCAGTCCACAGGGGGAGTACACTGAAGCTTTCTTT	CASSPQGEYTEAFF
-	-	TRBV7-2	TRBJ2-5	TGTGCCAGCAGCTTAGTAACCCTACAAGAGACCCAGTACTTC	CASSLVTLQETQYF
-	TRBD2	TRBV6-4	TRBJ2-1	TGTGCCAGCAGTGCTAGCGGGGGGGCCCCCGGGGGCTACAATGAGCAGTTCTTC	CASSASGGAPGGYNEQFF
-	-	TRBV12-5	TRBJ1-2	TGTGCTAGTGGTTTGGTACCCGTGACAGTTAACTATGGCTACACCTTC	CASGLVPVTVNYGYTF
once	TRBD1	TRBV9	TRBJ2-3	TGTGCCAGCAGCAAGATCGGACAGGGGGGAGCAGATACGCAGTATTTT	CASSKIGQGGADTQYF